One and the same sample provided the 14 T cell receptor beta chains below, sequenced in a study of blood T cell repertoires in COVID-19. The method was immunoSEQ multiplex PCR; TCRdb's version includes in-frame clones alone and lacks a portion of them. Of approximately 190,000 clones detected, 84% appear once; the ten largest clones hold 4% to 6%. The sequenced material came from peripheral blood. These receptors all stem from a woman in her 70s with active or convalescent COVID-19.

The chain carries TRBV28 and TRBJ2-2; 7 nucleotides agree with TRBD1. The CDR3 loop spans 15 amino acids. The germline CDR1 and CDR2 sequences are MDHEN and SYDVKM. Losses at the gene ends were 10 bases for V and 0 bases for J; bases not matched to a gene: 8. CDR3 in amino acids: CATTARGTNTGELFF. The CDR3 DNA sequence: TGTGCCACCACCGCCAGGGGGACGAACACCGGGGAGCTGTTTTTT.

J is TRBJ2-5 and V is TRBV3-1 (or the pseudogene TRBV3-2), with 11 bases identical to TRBD1. Per the germline V gene, CDR1 is LGHDT and CDR2 is YNNKEL (reference sequence). CDR3 size: 14 residues. The V gene end was trimmed by 7 bases and the J gene end by 4 bases; junction bases not matched to a gene: 5. In DNA, the CDR3 is TGTGCCAGCAAATGGACAGGGGGCGTAGAGACCCAGTACTTC. Translation: CASKWTGGVETQYF.

This chain links TRBV6-6 with TRBJ1-1, with 7 bases that match TRBD1. Germline V gene data show CDR1 as MNHNY and CDR2 as SVGAGI (reference sequence). J lost 6 bases, V lost 4 bases, and 11 bases had no gene match. The CDR3 is made up of 15 amino acids. The CDR3 region has the DNA TGTGCCAGCAGTTCCCCGACAGGGTACAACCCTGAAGCTTTCTTT. Translation: CASSSPTGYNPEAFF.

This clone showed up just a few times. V is TRBV5-4 and J is TRBJ2-1; TRBD2 aligns across 10 bases. This CDR3 spans 17 amino acids. CDR1 SGHNT and CDR2 YYREEE come from the germline V gene (reference sequence). With 0 bases clipped from V and 9 bases from J, the junction kept 12 bases outside the gene matches. The CDR3, as DNA: TGTGCCAGCAGCTTGGCCGCTAGCGGGAGTATAATGGGTGAGCAGTTCTTC. This translates into CASSLAASGSIMGEQFF.

The rearrangement uses TRBV6-5 and TRBJ2-2; tentatively, D is TRBD1 (5 bases). CDR3 length: 14 residues. V was pared by 6 bases and J by 5 bases, with 13 bases between. Germline V gene data show CDR1 as MNHEY and CDR2 as SVGAGI. CDR3 loop: CASRDTGWTGELFF. The CDR3 nucleotides are TGTGCCAGCAGGGATACAGGTTGGACCGGGGAGCTGTTTTTT.

The chain recombines TRBV4-1 with TRBJ2-1; 11 nucleotides line up with TRBD2. The germline V gene encodes CDR1 MGHRA and CDR2 YSYEKL. The CDR3 spans 19 residues. Trimming took 0 bases from V and 2 from J; bases not matched to a gene: 9. The CDR3 nucleotides are TGCGCCAGCAGCCAAGATCCACTAGCGGGAGCCGCAACCTACAATGAGCAGTTCTTC. The encoded protein is CASSQDPLAGAATYNEQFF.

This clone has more than one count but fewer than ten. J is TRBJ1-6 and V is TRBV7-9; D is possibly TRBD1 (5 bases). V lost 1 base, J lost 8 bases, and 15 bases lay in between. Per the germline V gene, CDR1 is SEHNR and CDR2 is FQNEAQ (reference sequence). The CDR3 extends over 16 amino acids. DNA of the CDR3: TGTGCCAGCAGCTTAGGAGCAGGGTGGAGGGATTCACCCCTCCACTTT. Protein sequence: CASSLGAGWRDSPLHF.

This sequence joins TRBV6-6 and TRBJ1-5; D possibly corresponds to TRBD1 (5 bases). The CDR3 runs 13 residues. Trimming left V 4 bases short and J 6 bases short, with 10 bases between. The germline V gene has CDR1 MNHNY and CDR2 SVGAGI (reference sequence). CDR3 DNA: TGTGCCAGCAGTTCAGGGTCCAGTCAGCCCCAGCATTTT. It codes for CASSSGSSQPQHF.

This rearrangement joins TRBV4-1 to TRBJ2-7, with D tentatively TRBD2 (6 bases). The CDR3 consists of 17 residues. Germline V CDR1 and CDR2: MGHRA, YSYEKL. Trimming stripped 2 bases from V and 2 bases from J, with 19 bases between. In DNA, the CDR3 is TGCGCCAGCAGCCAAAGATCCGAACGGCGGGGTCCCTACGAGCAGTACTTC. Encoded protein: CASSQRSERRGPYEQYF.

The rearrangement joins TRBV24-1 to TRBJ2-3; 8 positions agree with TRBD2. CDR1 is KGHDR, CDR2 SFDVKD, per germline. The CDR3 has 13 residues. The junction had 6 bases not matched to a gene; V was cut back by 8 bases and J by 6 bases. CDR3 protein: CATNRGGSDTQYF. CDR3 DNA: TGTGCCACCAATCGGGGGGGATCGGATACGCAGTATTTT.

This chain uses TRBV5-1 with TRBJ1-5, with D maybe TRBD1 (5 bases). Trimming left V 0 bases short and J 1 base short, with 5 bases between. This CDR3 spans 14 amino acids. The germline gives CDR1 SGHRS, CDR2 YFSETQ. Written as DNA, the CDR3 is TGCGCCAGCAGCTTGGAGGGGAGCAATCAGCCCCAGCATTTT. Encoded protein: CASSLEGSNQPQHF.

The chain has TRBV6-1 and TRBJ2-1; perhaps TRBD2 as D (6 bases). This CDR3 contains 16 residues. Germline CDR1 reads MNHNS; CDR2 reads SASEGT. With 2 bases removed from V and 2 bases from J, the gap between germline ends came to 13 bases. CDR3 sequence reads: CASSELVAVPYNEQFF. In DNA form, the CDR3 reads TGTGCCAGCAGTGAATTGGTAGCGGTCCCCTACAATGAGCAGTTCTTC.

The rearrangement links TRBV13 to TRBJ1-5; 11 bases agree with TRBD1. The V segment lost 4 bases and the J segment 2 bases; nucleotides outside the gene matches: 7. The CDR3 is 17 residues long. Per the germline V gene, CDR1 is PRHDT and CDR2 is FYEKMQ (reference sequence). The CDR3 DNA reads TGTGCCAGCAGCTATCCCCGGACAGGGGGCTGCAATCAGCCCCAGCATTTT. Its translation: CASSYPRTGGCNQPQHF.

J is TRBJ1-2 and V is TRBV5-6, with 7 nucleotides matching TRBD1. The ends lost 4 bases at V and 5 bases at J; junction bases unmatched: 2. The germline CDR1 and CDR2 sequences are SGHDT and YYEEEE. The CDR3 totals 12 residues. The CDR3 DNA sequence: TGTGCCAGCAGCCCGGGACAGTATGGCTACACCTTC. This codes for CASSPGQYGYTF.